This section outlines one TCR beta chain sequence together with its context. V lost 5 bases to trimming and J lost 3 bases, with 10 bases between them. CDR3 size: 13 residues. This sample was taken from a study of blood T cell repertoires in COVID-19. The repertoire was sequenced with immunoSEQ multiplex PCR; TCRdb's copy has only in-frame clones and lacks some. The sample shows under 200,000 clones, 90% of them seen only once. The specimen sequenced was peripheral blood. This TCR was recovered from a man aged 50-59 years with acute or convalescent COVID-19. The chain uses TRBV12-3 or TRBV12-4 and TRBJ1-1, with D hard to call. The DNA for the CDR3 is TGTGCCAGCAGTGGGAGCCCGGACACTGAAGCTTTCTTT. The encoded protein is CASSGSPDTEAFF.